This TCR beta chain comes out of a study of regulatory T cells in long-lasting Graves disease. In this sample, this clonotype turned up many times. Its matching antigen is unknown. Time point specified: newly diagnosed GD, antithyroid drugs for less than 3 months. From RNA extracted from PBMCs, the TCR library was made. With iRepertoire HTBI primers and Arm-PCR of CDR3 regions, TCR beta libraries were built. From the multiplex PCR reads, TCRdb called clonotypes with MiXCR, one entry per CDR3 protein. Of about 210,000 distinct CDR3 sequences listed, approximately 18% are singletons. General observations from the study: Repertoires from persistent disease leaned toward TRBV28, TRBJ1-2 and TRBJ2-5. Persistent Graves' patients showed less TCR diversity than newly diagnosed ones.

The CDR3 sequence is 17 residues long. Per germline, CDR1 MDHEN and CDR2 SYDVKM. With 4 bases removed from V and 3 bases from J, the gap between germline ends came to 22 bases. This sample also belongs to another study, concerning T cells in Graves' hyperthyroidism and ophthalmopathy. Per that paper: The patients, who ranged from 18 to 65 in age, presented with newly diagnosed hyperthyroidism lasting under 2 months. Also found in blood were most expanded thyroid clonotypes above 0.001.

The chain recombines TRBV28 with TRBJ2-7; D is perhaps TRBD1 or TRBD2 (5 bases each). Sequencing was performed on peripheral blood mononuclear cells (PBMCs), taken at new diagnosis, from a patient treated with antithyroid drugs. The clonotype was recovered from a woman in her 30s with Graves disease. CDR3 sequence reads: CASSSRWGSPGRYEQYF. CDR3 sequence (DNA): TGTGCCAGCAGTTCTCGCTGGGGCTCCCCGGGGCGCTACGAGCAGTACTTC.